What follows are 10 T cell receptor beta chains derived from one specimen sequenced in a study of monozygotic twins with inflammatory bowel disease. TCRdb reprocessed the 5' RACE reads; each CDR3 protein has one entry and no DNA is given. The sample data list about 160,000 distinct CDR3 sequences. The sample taken for sequencing was blood. These receptors came from a human donor with ulcerative colitis or Crohn's disease, or a healthy co-twin of an affected twin (not recorded which).

The chain uses TRBV10-3 and TRBJ2-3; TCRdb's D gene call, TRBD2, goes unchecked for lack of DNA. The CDR3 length is 16 residues. Per the germline V gene, CDR1 is ENHRY and CDR2 is SYGVKD. This CDR3 is CAISKTSGETTDTQYF.

The rearrangement links TRBV10-3 to TRBJ2-1; TCRdb proposes TRBD2, but this gene call is untestable without DNA. CDR1 is ENHRY, CDR2 SYGVKD, per germline. The CDR3 loop spans 16 amino acids. This CDR3 reads CAISPTSANSYNEQFF.

The J gene is TRBJ1-5, the V gene TRBV4-2; TCRdb reports TRBD1, a call that lacks DNA to check it against. This CDR3 comprises 19 residues. Germline loops: CDR1 LGHNA, CDR2 YNFKEQ. Here the CDR3 reads CASSTNSVTGSYSNQPQHF.

The chain couples TRBV5-8 to TRBJ2-1; TCRdb selects TRBD2, and the lack of DNA leaves this call unchecked. The CDR3 is 14 residues long. CDR1 SGHTS and CDR2 YDEGEE come from the germline V gene. The CDR3 spells CASSSFTSVGEQFF.

V gene TRBV12-5 combines with J gene TRBJ2-1; TCRdb proposes TRBD1, but this gene call is untestable without DNA. Germline V gene sequence: CDR1 LGHNT, CDR2 FRNRAP. CDR3 length: 14 residues. This CDR3 reads CASGLERTGKEQFF.

The V and J genes are TRBV27 and TRBJ2-3. This CDR3 spans 15 amino acids. CDR1 and CDR2 (germline): MNHEY, SMNVEV (reference sequence). This CDR3 is CASSSVVYDTDTQYF.

V gene TRBV30 combines with J gene TRBJ1-3. The germline gives CDR1 GTSNPN, CDR2 SVGIG (reference sequence). CDR3 length equals 14 residues. The CDR3 reads CACEDPSSGNTIYF.

The J gene is TRBJ2-1, the V gene TRBV10-3; the D call of TRBD1 rests on TCRdb alone, since no DNA is present to check it. CDR1 is ENHRY and CDR2 is SYGVKD in the germline V gene. The CDR3 is made up of 16 amino acids. Here the CDR3 reads CAISESGGDNYNEQFF.

The chain has TRBV7-8 and TRBJ2-7; checking the TCRdb D call of TRBD2 is not possible without DNA. This CDR3 spans 15 amino acids. Germline V CDR1 and CDR2: SGHVS, FQNEAQ. The CDR3 reads CASSLGLAGPYEQYF.

V is TRBV7-9 and J is TRBJ1-2; with no DNA, the TCRdb D assignment of TRBD1 cannot be verified. This CDR3 is built from 14 residues. The V gene's germline CDR1 is SEHNR and CDR2 FQNEAQ (reference sequence). The CDR3 loop is CASSPPQLTYGYTF.